This T cell receptor (beta chain) stems from a study of cytomegalovirus exposure and HLA in healthy donors. The PCR used 60 Vbeta and 13 Jbeta primers. Generated by immunoSEQ multiplex PCR, the TCRdb table keeps only in-frame clones and is missing some. The repertoire holds about 160,000 clones, with approximately 76% as singletons. Trimming removed 4 bases at V and 5 bases at J, with 20 bases between. CDR3 length: 16 residues. Germline V lookup: CDR1 LGHNA, CDR2 YNFKEQ. The receptor was derived from a man between 60 and 70 years old in good health and CMV-seronegative. The chain is built from TRBV4-2 and TRBJ1-1; maybe TRBD1 (5 bases). Sequencing used PBMCs. The CDR3 DNA reads TGTGCCAGCAGCCCTCAATCCAGGGTATTCGGGACTGAAGCTTTCTTT. Translating gives CASSPQSRVFGTEAFF.